A selection of T cell receptor beta chains follows, all from one sample in a study of cytomegalovirus exposure and HLA in healthy donors. The table came from immunoSEQ multiplex PCR; TCRdb's copy has only in-frame clones and leaves some out. The sample comprises more than 95,000 clones, 79% of which are singletons, and approximately 4% rests with the top ten. Sequencing was done on a sample of PBMCs. These receptors all come from a man aged 25-45 years in good health and CMV-seropositive. CDR3s include the opening cysteine and the closing phenylalanine or tryptophan.

J: TRBJ1-2
V: TRBV5-6
CDR3: CASSLGNREYYGYTF

J: TRBJ1-4
V: TRBV7-9
CDR3: CSSSLARQANEKLFF

J: NA
V: TRBV15
CDR3: CATSRGPGSYEQYF

J: TRBJ2-3
V: TRBV5-8
CDR3: CASSLGGSSTDTQYF

J: TRBJ2-7
V: TRBV30
CDR3: CAWSRLAYEQYF

J: TRBJ2-7
V: TRBV10-3
CDR3: CAIRPGQGVDEQYF

J: TRBJ2-7
V: TRBV5-4
CDR3: CASSLEPRSSYEQYF

J: TRBJ1-1
V: TRBV2
CDR3: CASSSIVPNTEAFF

J: TRBJ1-6
V: TRBV5-1
CDR3: CASSWTGGTGPLHF

J: TRBJ2-1
V: TRBV4-1
CDR3: CASSPTGGSSYNERFF

J: TRBJ1-5
V: TRBV10-3
CDR3: CAISATVYSNQPQHF

J: TRBJ1-1
V: TRBV19
CDR3: CASSIEGAETEAFF

J: TRBJ1-4
V: TRBV30
CDR3: CAWSLGTVSRLNEKLFF

J: TRBJ2-3
V: TRBV27
CDR3: CASSLTSGVYTDTQYF

J: TRBJ2-3
V: TRBV13
CDR3: CASSLGGIAGVGTDTQYF

J: TRBJ1-6
V: TRBV28
CDR3: CASSWTGVNSPLHF

J: TRBJ2-6
V: TRBV11-2
CDR3: CASSPGLLLTNSGANGLTF

J: TRBJ2-3
V: TRBV7-9
CDR3: CASSLSGGLNEGTQYF

J: TRBJ2-7
V: TRBV6-5
CDR3: CASSQLWTNEQYF

J: TRBJ2-7
V: TRBV4-3
CDR3: CASSQGGLAAYEQYF

J: TRBJ2-1
V: TRBV5-1
CDR3: CASTSGTSGAYNEQFF

J: TRBJ2-6
V: TRBV6-4
CDR3: CASSETWGGANGLTF

J: TRBJ2-1
V: TRBV11-2
CDR3: CASSSAGTWYNEQFF

J: TRBJ1-1
V: TRBV4-3
CDR3: CASSQDRNTEAFF